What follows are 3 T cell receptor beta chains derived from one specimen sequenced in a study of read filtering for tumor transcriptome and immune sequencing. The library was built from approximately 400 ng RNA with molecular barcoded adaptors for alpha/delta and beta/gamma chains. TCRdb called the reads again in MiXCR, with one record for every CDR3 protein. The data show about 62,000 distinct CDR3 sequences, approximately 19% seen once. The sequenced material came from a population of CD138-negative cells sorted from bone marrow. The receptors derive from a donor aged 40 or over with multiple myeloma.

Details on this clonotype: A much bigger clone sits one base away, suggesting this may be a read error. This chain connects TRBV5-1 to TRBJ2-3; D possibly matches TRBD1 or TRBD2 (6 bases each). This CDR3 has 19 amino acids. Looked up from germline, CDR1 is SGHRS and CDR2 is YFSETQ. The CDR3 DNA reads TGCGCCAGCAGCTTGGGGGGGAACTCGGGGGCCGCTAGCACAGATACGCAGTTTTTT. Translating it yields CASSLGGNSGAASTDTQFF.

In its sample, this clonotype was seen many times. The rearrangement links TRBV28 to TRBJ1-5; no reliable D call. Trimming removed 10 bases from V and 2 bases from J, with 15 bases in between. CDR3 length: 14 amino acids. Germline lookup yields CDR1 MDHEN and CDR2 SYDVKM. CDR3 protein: CATLGARRNQPQHF. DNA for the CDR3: TGTGCCACCCTGGGAGCACGGCGCAATCAGCCCCAGCATTTT.

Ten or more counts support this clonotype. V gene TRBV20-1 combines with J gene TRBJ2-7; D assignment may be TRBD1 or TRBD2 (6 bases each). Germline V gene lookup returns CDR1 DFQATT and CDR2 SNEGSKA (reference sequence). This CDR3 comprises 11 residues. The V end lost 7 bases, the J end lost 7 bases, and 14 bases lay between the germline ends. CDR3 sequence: CSVVGGQEQYF. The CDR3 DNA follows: TGCAGTGTCGTAGGGGGGCAAGAGCAGTACTTC.